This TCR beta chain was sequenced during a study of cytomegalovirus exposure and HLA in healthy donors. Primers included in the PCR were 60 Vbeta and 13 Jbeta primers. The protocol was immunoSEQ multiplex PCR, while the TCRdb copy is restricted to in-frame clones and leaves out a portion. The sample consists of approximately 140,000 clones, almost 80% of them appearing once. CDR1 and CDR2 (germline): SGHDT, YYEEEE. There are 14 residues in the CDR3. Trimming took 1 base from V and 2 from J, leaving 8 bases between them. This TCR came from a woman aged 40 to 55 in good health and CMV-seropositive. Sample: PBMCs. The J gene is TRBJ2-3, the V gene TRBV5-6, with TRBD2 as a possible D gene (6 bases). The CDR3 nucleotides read TGTGCCAGCAGCTTGACTAGCATCACAGATACGCAGTATTTT. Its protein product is CASSLTSITDTQYF.